This T cell receptor (beta chain) was sequenced during a study of technical replicates of blood from a handful of donors. Data came from immunoSEQ multiplex PCR; TCRdb stores just in-frame clones and leaves some out. The table records about 73,000 clones, 85% to 95% of them present only once. CDR1 and CDR2 (germline): SQVTM, ANQGSEA. The CDR3 totals 15 residues. With 2 bases clipped from V and 1 base from J, the junction kept 5 bases outside the gene matches. The rearrangement uses TRBV29-1 and TRBJ2-7; 10 bases map to TRBD1. Sequencing input: T cells isolated from PBMCs. The receptor comes from a human donor in good health. The CDR3 spells CSVEKGQGTSYEQYF. CDR3 DNA sequence: TGCAGCGTTGAAAAGGGACAGGGGACATCCTACGAGCAGTACTTC.